These 30 T cell receptor beta chains came from one sample sequenced in a study of cytomegalovirus exposure and HLA in healthy donors. PCR amplification relied on 60 Vbeta primers (plus 13 Jbeta primers). The data were produced by immunoSEQ multiplex PCR, yet TCRdb's version contains in-frame clones alone and is incomplete. The sample shows approximately 190,000 clones, 84% of them seen only once. Material for sequencing was PBMCs. Receptors were obtained from a woman in her fifties or sixties in good health and CMV-seropositive.

V is TRBV7-2 and J is TRBJ1-1, with 10 nucleotides matching TRBD1. Germline V gene data show CDR1 as SGHTA and CDR2 as FQGNSA. V shed 5 bases and J 11 bases; nucleotides not matched to a gene: 14. This CDR3 spans 15 amino acids. In nucleotides, the CDR3 is TGTGCCAGCAGCCCGCAACCCGGGACAGGGGTAGCGGCTTTCTTT. Amino acid sequence: CASSPQPGTGVAAFF.

This chain joins TRBV25-1 and TRBJ2-7; TRBD1 is a possible D gene (5 bases). Deletions cut 4 bases from V and 3 bases from J, with 13 bases between. Germline V gene lookup returns CDR1 MGHDK and CDR2 SYGVNS. This CDR3 is 14 amino acids long. CDR3 sequence: CASSVGKGVYEQYF. As DNA, the CDR3 is TGTGCCAGCAGTGTAGGAAAAGGGGTCTACGAGCAGTACTTC.

In DNA form, the CDR3 reads TGTGCCAGCAGTCCCCGGGATACGCAGTATTTT. As protein: CASSPRDTQYF. The chain combines TRBV28 with TRBJ2-3; D gene unclear. V shed 5 bases and J shed 6 bases, with 6 bases lying between them. From germline, CDR1 is MDHEN and CDR2 SYDVKM. The CDR3 extends over 11 amino acids.

The chain couples TRBV30 to TRBJ2-1, with 9 positions matching TRBD2. The germline CDR1 and CDR2 sequences are GTSNPN and SVGIG (reference sequence). The trim removed 0 bases at V and 4 bases at J, leaving 4 bases unmatched. The CDR3 has 15 amino acids. The CDR3 reads CAWSVGGGAYNEQFF. In DNA form, the CDR3 reads TGTGCCTGGAGTGTCGGCGGGGGGGCGTACAATGAGCAGTTCTTC.

The DNA for the CDR3 is TGTGCCAGCTCACCAGTCCAGGTTGAAGCTTTCTTT. This gives the protein CASSPVQVEAFF. The V call is TRBV18, the J call TRBJ1-1; D ambiguous. Trimming pared 2 bases from V and 7 bases from J, leaving 8 bases between. CDR3 length equals 12 residues. CDR1 and CDR2 from the germline V gene are KGHSH and LQKENI. The full variable domain, with the rest looked up from reference TRBV18 and TRBJ1-1, is NAGVMQNPRHLVRRRGQEARLRCSPMKGHSHVYWYRQLPEEGLKFMVYLQKENIIDESGMPKERFSAEFPKEGPSILRIQQVVRGDSAAYFCASSPVQVEAFFGQGTRLTVV.

The chain couples TRBV28 to TRBJ1-1, with D perhaps TRBD1 (6 bases). Germline CDR1 reads MDHEN; CDR2 reads SYDVKM. The CDR3 spans 13 residues. V was cut by 4 bases and J by 7 bases, with 13 bases left in between. The CDR3 region has the DNA TGTGCCAGCAGTTCCCGACAGGACAATGAAGCTTTCTTT. Amino acids: CASSSRQDNEAFF.

This rearrangement joins TRBV5-6 to TRBJ2-5; 9 bases are shared with TRBD1. Germline-derived CDR1 and CDR2 are SGHDT and YYEEEE. V lost 2 bases to trimming and J lost 4 bases; unmatched junction nucleotides: 9. The CDR3 consists of 16 residues. The DNA of the CDR3 is TGTGCCAGCAGCTTACCCAGGACAGGGGCGGGAGAGACCCAGTACTTC. Its translation: CASSLPRTGAGETQYF.

The V and J genes are TRBV28 and TRBJ2-2; 8 bases fit TRBD2. V shed 1 base, J shed 5 bases, and the junction held 0 bases outside the gene matches. The germline CDR1 and CDR2 sequences are MDHEN and SYDVKM. This CDR3 spans 14 amino acids. The DNA of the CDR3 is TGTGCCAGCAGTTTATCGGGGGGGACCGGGGAGCTGTTTTTT. This translates into CASSLSGGTGELFF.

The chain recombines TRBV4-1 with TRBJ2-3; the match to TRBD1 covers 9 bases. With V trimmed by 6 bases and J by 5 bases, 3 bases remained unmatched. Germline V gives CDR1 MGHRA, CDR2 YSYEKL. The CDR3 spans 13 residues. The DNA for the CDR3 is TGCGCCAGCAGTAGGGACAGGGAAGATACGCAGTATTTT. Encoded protein: CASSRDREDTQYF.

V and J are TRBV2 and TRBJ2-1; tentative D call: TRBD2 (7 bases). The CDR3 spans 13 residues. V lost 7 bases to trimming and J lost 3 bases, with 10 bases between them. CDR1 SNHLY and CDR2 FYNNEI come from the germline V gene. This CDR3 is CASNGGLYNEQFF. As DNA, the CDR3 is TGTGCCAGCAACGGGGGGCTCTACAATGAGCAGTTCTTC.

The chain recombines TRBV2 with TRBJ1-4; 9 nucleotides agree with TRBD1. The CDR3 has 16 residues. Trimming took 4 bases from V and 3 from J; bases not matched to a gene: 6. CDR1 and CDR2 from the germline V gene are SNHLY and FYNNEI. The CDR3 region has the DNA TGTGCCAGCAGTGGATTACGGGACAGGGCTAATGAAAAACTGTTTTTT. Translating gives CASSGLRDRANEKLFF. The whole variable domain, remainder taken from reference TRBV2 and TRBJ1-4, is EPEVTQTPSHQVTQMGQEVILRCVPISNHLYFYWYRQILGQKVEFLVSFYNNEISEKSEIFDDQFSVERPDGSNFTLKIRSTKLEDSAMYFCASSGLRDRANEKLFFGSGTQLSVL.

This chain joins TRBV9 and TRBJ2-5, with a possible D match to TRBD2 (5 bases). Per germline, CDR1 SGDLS and CDR2 YYNGEE. V lost 0 bases and J lost 0, with 12 bases in between. CDR3 length: 16 amino acids. This CDR3 reads CASSVGGSVYQETQYF. In DNA, the CDR3 is TGTGCCAGCAGCGTAGGGGGTAGCGTATACCAAGAGACCCAGTACTTC. The whole variable domain, remainder taken from reference TRBV9 and TRBJ2-5, is DSGVTQTPKHLITATGQRVTLRCSPRSGDLSVYWYQQSLDQGLQFLIQYYNGEERAKGNILERFSAQQFPDLHSELNLSSLELGDSALYFCASSVGGSVYQETQYFGPGTRLLVL.

The gene calls are TRBV7-2 and TRBJ1-2, with D possibly TRBD1 on 5 matching bases. This CDR3 comprises 15 residues. Germline V lookup: CDR1 SGHTA, CDR2 FQGNSA. V lost 1 base and J 1 base, leaving 10 bases between the germline ends. CDR3 sequence: CASSLDFQGNYGYTF. The CDR3 DNA follows: TGTGCCAGCAGCTTAGATTTCCAGGGTAACTATGGCTACACCTTC.

The gene calls are TRBV28 and TRBJ2-3; a weak D match, TRBD2 (6 bases). This CDR3 is built from 16 residues. Germline CDR1 MDHEN, CDR2 SYDVKM. Trimming cost V 7 bases and J 4 bases, with 21 bases left between them. DNA of the CDR3: TGTGCCAGCACCGCTCCTCGGGGAAGGGAGGCAGATACGCAGTATTTT. Its protein is CASTAPRGREADTQYF.

V usage is TRBV6-5 and J usage is TRBJ1-1, with D tentatively TRBD1 (6 bases). V gave up 2 bases and J gave up 8 bases, with 12 bases separating them. Looked up from germline, CDR1 is MNHEY and CDR2 is SVGAGI. The CDR3 contains 13 residues. The CDR3 region has the DNA TGTGCCAGCAGTTACCCAACAGGGCGGGAAGCTTTCTTT. Residues: CASSYPTGREAFF.

The rearrangement joins TRBV7-9 to TRBJ1-2, with D unclear. This CDR3 is 12 amino acids long. V was trimmed by 5 bases and J by 3 bases, leaving 7 bases between them. Germline V gene data show CDR1 as SEHNR and CDR2 as FQNEAQ (reference sequence). CDR3: CASSPQDYGYTF. DNA for the CDR3: TGTGCCAGCAGCCCCCAGGACTATGGCTACACCTTC.

The chain joins TRBV4-3 to TRBJ1-6, with unresolved D. The CDR3 totals 14 residues. CDR1 is LGHNA and CDR2 is YSLEER in the germline V gene. Between the trimmed V and J ends, which lost 1 base and 8 bases, there was a span of 9 bases. The CDR3 DNA reads TGCGCCAGCAGCCAAGGGGCTTGGGATTCACCCCTCCACTTT. It translates to CASSQGAWDSPLHF.

The chain joins TRBV15 to TRBJ2-7; no definite D call. Germline CDR1 reads LNHNV; CDR2 reads YYDKDF (reference sequence). V gave up 0 bases and J gave up 4 bases, with 10 bases separating them. This CDR3 has 14 residues. The CDR3 reads CATSRDQGRYEQYF. CDR3 sequence (DNA): TGTGCCACCAGCAGAGATCAAGGCAGGTACGAGCAGTACTTC.

The sample holds a few counts of this clone. CDR3 sequence (DNA): TGTGCCAGCTCCAAAGAGACAGGCGCTTCCTACGAGCAGTACTTC. It translates to CASSKETGASYEQYF. V is TRBV18 and J is TRBJ2-7; D perhaps matches TRBD1 (6 bases). The CDR3 has 15 amino acids. From germline, CDR1 is KGHSH and CDR2 LQKENI. Trimming removed 6 bases from V and 1 base from J, with 16 bases in between.

The V and J genes are TRBV6-5 and TRBJ2-2; 7 bases are shared with TRBD1. V gave up 7 bases and J gave up 6 bases; unmatched junction bases: 11. The V gene's germline CDR1 is MNHEY and CDR2 SVGAGI. This CDR3 is built from 15 residues. The CDR3: CASTTPDRAAGELFF. The CDR3 coding sequence is TGTGCCAGCACCACCCCCGACAGGGCGGCCGGGGAGCTGTTTTTT.

The rearrangement links TRBV19 to TRBJ1-2, with D maybe TRBD1 (5 bases). The germline V and J ends were trimmed by 5 bases and 4 bases, with 11 bases remaining between them. The V gene's germline CDR1 is LNHDA and CDR2 SQIVND (reference sequence). This CDR3 region has 13 residues. CDR3 residues: CASSLTETYGYTF. The CDR3, as DNA: TGTGCCAGTAGTTTGACAGAGACCTATGGCTACACCTTC.

V gene TRBV18 combines with J gene TRBJ2-2; the match to TRBD2 covers 13 bases. The CDR3 contains 15 residues. Per germline, CDR1 KGHSH and CDR2 LQKENI. V lost 1 base, J lost 13 bases, and 6 bases stayed unmatched. The CDR3 here is CASSPRGTSGESLFF. CDR3 sequence (DNA): TGTGCCAGCTCACCACGTGGGACTAGCGGGGAGTCGCTGTTTTTT.

The chain employs TRBV9 and TRBJ1-4; 8 bases agree with TRBD1. CDR3 size: 15 residues. V dropped 4 bases and J dropped 3; count of bases not matched to a gene: 5. Germline CDR1 reads SGDLS; CDR2 reads YYNGEE. The CDR3 DNA reads as TGTGCCAGCAGCTCAAGACAGGGGTCTAATGAAAAACTGTTTTTT. Amino acids: CASSSRQGSNEKLFF. Full variable domain (rest looked up from reference TRBV9 and TRBJ1-4): DSGVTQTPKHLITATGQRVTLRCSPRSGDLSVYWYQQSLDQGLQFLIQYYNGEERAKGNILERFSAQQFPDLHSELNLSSLELGDSALYFCASSSRQGSNEKLFFGSGTQLSVL.

This chain uses TRBV30 with TRBJ1-5; 9 positions match TRBD1. The CDR3 is 14 residues long. Germline-derived CDR1 and CDR2 are GTSNPN and SVGIG (reference sequence). V was pared by 3 bases and J by 8 bases, with 8 bases of the junction left unmatched. The CDR3 region has the DNA TGTGCCTGGAGCGGGACAGGGATGATTAAGCCCCAGCATTTT. Protein sequence: CAWSGTGMIKPQHF.

As to this clone: A read error may produce the germline difference seen at one junction end. CDR3 sequence (DNA): TGTTCCAGCAGCTTAGGGACTAGCGGTGAGACCCAGTACTTC. This encodes CSSSLGTSGETQYF. The chain is built from TRBV7-9 and TRBJ2-5; 11 bases are a match to TRBD2. The CDR3 runs 14 residues. CDR1 is SEHNR, CDR2 FQNEAQ, per germline (reference sequence).

Only one count was recorded for this clone. This chain links TRBV6-1 with TRBJ2-3, with TRBD2 identical over 9 bases. The germline CDR1 and CDR2 sequences are MNHNS and SASEGT. This CDR3 comprises 15 residues. Unmatched junction bases numbered 7, after V lost 7 bases and J lost 2 bases. In nucleotides, the CDR3 is TGTGCCAGCACTTCACTAGCGGGCGACACAGATACGCAGTATTTT. It specifies CASTSLAGDTDTQYF.

This chain connects TRBV5-6 to TRBJ1-5; D may be TRBD1 (6 bases). Trimming removed 1 base at V and 6 bases at J, with 14 bases between. The V gene's germline CDR1 is SGHDT and CDR2 YYEEEE. This CDR3 spans 15 amino acids. CDR3 in amino acids: CASSLTRGSGQPQHF. The CDR3 DNA follows: TGTGCCAGCAGCTTGACCAGGGGATCGGGTCAGCCCCAGCATTTT.

The CDR3 region is CASSMDRDEKLFF. In DNA, the CDR3 is TGTGCCAGTAGCATGGACAGGGACGAAAAACTGTTTTTT. V is TRBV19 and J is TRBJ1-4, with 8 bases that match TRBD1. J was trimmed by 8 bases and V by 6 bases; bases with no gene match: 5. The CDR3 spans 13 residues. CDR1 and CDR2 (germline): LNHDA, SQIVND (reference sequence).

J is TRBJ1-1 and V is TRBV29-1, with 8 bases lining up with TRBD1. Germline CDR1 is SQVTM and CDR2 is ANQGSEA. V dropped 4 bases and J dropped 9; count of bases not matched to a gene: 7. The CDR3 sequence is 12 residues long. Written as DNA, the CDR3 is TGCAGCGTTGCGGCGGGACAGGATCAAGCTTTCTTT. It specifies CSVAAGQDQAFF.

The chain carries TRBV14 and TRBJ2-5; D is possibly TRBD1 (5 bases). Trimming pared 5 bases from V and 5 bases from J, leaving 18 bases between. There are 15 residues in the CDR3. Germline V gene data show CDR1 as SGHDN and CDR2 as FVKESK. The DNA of the CDR3 is TGTGCCAGCAGCGACAACCAAGGGAAGGGGGAGACCCAGTACTTC. Protein: CASSDNQGKGETQYF.